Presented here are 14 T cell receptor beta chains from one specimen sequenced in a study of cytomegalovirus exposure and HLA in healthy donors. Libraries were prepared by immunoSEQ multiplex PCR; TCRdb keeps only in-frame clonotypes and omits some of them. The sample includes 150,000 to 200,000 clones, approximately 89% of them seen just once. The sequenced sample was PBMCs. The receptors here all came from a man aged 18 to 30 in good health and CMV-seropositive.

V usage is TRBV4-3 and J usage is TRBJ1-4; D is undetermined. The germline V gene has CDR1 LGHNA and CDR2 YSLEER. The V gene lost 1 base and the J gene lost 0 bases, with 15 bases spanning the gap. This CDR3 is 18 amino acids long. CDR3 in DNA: TGCGCCAGCAGCCAAGGAGGGCACAGTGCATCAACTAATGAAAAACTGTTTTTT. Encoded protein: CASSQGGHSASTNEKLFF.

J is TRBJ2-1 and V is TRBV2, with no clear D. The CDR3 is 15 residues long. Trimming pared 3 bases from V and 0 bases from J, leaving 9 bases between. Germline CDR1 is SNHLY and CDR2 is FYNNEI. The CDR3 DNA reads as TGTGCCAGCAGTGAGGGCCCGATCTCCTACAATGAGCAGTTCTTC. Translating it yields CASSEGPISYNEQFF.

The CDR3 nucleotides are TGTGCCAGCAGCGTAGGTCCAGGGAGGAACATTCAGTACTTC. This encodes CASSVGPGRNIQYF. The chain uses TRBV9 and TRBJ2-4; a weak D match, TRBD2 (6 bases). Per germline, CDR1 SGDLS and CDR2 YYNGEE. The V and J ends lost 0 bases and 7 bases respectively, with 11 bases between them. The CDR3 runs 14 residues.

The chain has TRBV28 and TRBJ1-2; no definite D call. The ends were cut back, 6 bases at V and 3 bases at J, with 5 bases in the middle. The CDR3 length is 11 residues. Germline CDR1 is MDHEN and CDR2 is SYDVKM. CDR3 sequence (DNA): TGTGCCAGCAGGACATACTATGGCTACACCTTC. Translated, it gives CASRTYYGYTF.

The CDR3 region is CASTDTREREQYF. The CDR3 nucleotides are TGCGCCAGCACAGACACCCGGGAGCGAGAGCAGTACTTC. The chain recombines TRBV5-1 with TRBJ2-7, with D possibly TRBD2 on 6 matching bases. The V gene's germline CDR1 is SGHRS and CDR2 YFSETQ. The germline V and J ends were trimmed by 6 bases and 7 bases, with 17 bases remaining between them. The CDR3 is 13 residues long. Full variable domain (rest looked up from reference TRBV5-1 and TRBJ2-7): KAGVTQTPRYLIKTRGQQVTLSCSPISGHRSVSWYQQTPGQGLQFLFEYFSETQRNKGNFPGRFSGRQFSNSRSEMNVSTLELGDSALYLCASTDTREREQYFGPGTRLTVT.

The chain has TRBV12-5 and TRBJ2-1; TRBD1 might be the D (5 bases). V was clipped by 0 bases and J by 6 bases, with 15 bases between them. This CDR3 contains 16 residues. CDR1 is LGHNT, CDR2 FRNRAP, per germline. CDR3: CASGLVPWAGANEQFF. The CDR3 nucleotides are TGTGCTAGTGGTTTGGTACCGTGGGCTGGGGCCAATGAGCAGTTCTTC.

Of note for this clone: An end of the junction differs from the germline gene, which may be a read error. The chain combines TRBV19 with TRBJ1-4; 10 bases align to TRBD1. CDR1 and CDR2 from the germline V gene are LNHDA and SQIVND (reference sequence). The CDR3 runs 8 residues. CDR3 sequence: CAGDRGQF. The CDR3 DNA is TGTGCCGGGGACAGGGGCCAATTT.

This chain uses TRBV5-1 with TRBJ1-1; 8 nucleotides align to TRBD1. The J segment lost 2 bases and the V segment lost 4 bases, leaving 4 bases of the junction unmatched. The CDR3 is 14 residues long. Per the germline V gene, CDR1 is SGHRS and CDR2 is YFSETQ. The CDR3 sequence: CASSTGQGNTEAFF. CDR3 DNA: TGCGCCAGCAGCACAGGACAGGGCAACACTGAAGCTTTCTTT.

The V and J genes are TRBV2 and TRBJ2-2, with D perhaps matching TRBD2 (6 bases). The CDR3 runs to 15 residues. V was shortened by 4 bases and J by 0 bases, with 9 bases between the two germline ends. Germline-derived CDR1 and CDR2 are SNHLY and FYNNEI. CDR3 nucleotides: TGTGCCAGCAGTGCGACTAGAGCGAACACCGGGGAGCTGTTTTTT. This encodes CASSATRANTGELFF.

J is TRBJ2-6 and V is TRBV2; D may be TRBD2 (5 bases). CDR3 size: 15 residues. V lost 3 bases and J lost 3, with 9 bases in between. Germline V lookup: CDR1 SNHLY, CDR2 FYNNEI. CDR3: CASSDLRGGANVLTF. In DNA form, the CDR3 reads TGTGCCAGCAGTGATCTACGGGGTGGGGCCAACGTCCTGACTTTC.

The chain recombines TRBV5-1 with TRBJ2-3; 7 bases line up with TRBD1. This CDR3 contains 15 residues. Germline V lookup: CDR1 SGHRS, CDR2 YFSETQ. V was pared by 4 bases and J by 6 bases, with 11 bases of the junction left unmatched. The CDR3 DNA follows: TGCGCCAGCAGCCAAACCGGGCTAGGGGGCGATACGCAGTATTTT. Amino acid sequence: CASSQTGLGGDTQYF. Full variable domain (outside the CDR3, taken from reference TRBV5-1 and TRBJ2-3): KAGVTQTPRYLIKTRGQQVTLSCSPISGHRSVSWYQQTPGQGLQFLFEYFSETQRNKGNFPGRFSGRQFSNSRSEMNVSTLELGDSALYLCASSQTGLGGDTQYFGPGTRLTVL.

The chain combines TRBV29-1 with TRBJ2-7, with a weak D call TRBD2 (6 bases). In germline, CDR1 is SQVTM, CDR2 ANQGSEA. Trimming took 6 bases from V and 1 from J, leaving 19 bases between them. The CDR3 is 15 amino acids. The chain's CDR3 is CSVRGRERESYEQYF. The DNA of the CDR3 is TGCAGCGTGAGAGGCCGGGAGCGAGAGTCCTACGAGCAGTACTTC.

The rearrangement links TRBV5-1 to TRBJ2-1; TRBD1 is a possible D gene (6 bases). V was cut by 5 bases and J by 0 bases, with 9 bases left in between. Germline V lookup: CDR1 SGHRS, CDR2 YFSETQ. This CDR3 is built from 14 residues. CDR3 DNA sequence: TGCGCCAGCAGTCGGGACACCTCCTACAATGAGCAGTTCTTC. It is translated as CASSRDTSYNEQFF.

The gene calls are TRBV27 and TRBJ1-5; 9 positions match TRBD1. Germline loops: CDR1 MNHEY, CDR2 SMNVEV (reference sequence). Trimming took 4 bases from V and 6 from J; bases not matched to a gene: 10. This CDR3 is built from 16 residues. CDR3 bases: TGTGCCAGCAGTTCCGACGGACAGGGGATATCTCAGCCCCAGCATTTT. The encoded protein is CASSSDGQGISQPQHF.